This T cell receptor (beta chain) originates from a study of blood T cell repertoires in COVID-19. The overall study: Samples came from the United States, Italy and Spain, spanning acute and convalescent COVID-19. T cells, B-cell-depleted T cells, or PBMCs supplied cDNA or gDNA.

Under the authors' procedure: Cell counts per sample came from amplifying reference gene primers. TCRdb keeps only in-frame clones here, not all; method: immunoSEQ multiplex PCR. V, J and clone size were drawn from that table, and D and trimming were deduced from the DNA. The table lists over 100,000 clones, approximately 89% of them singletons. Followed over time, Seattle patients had been enrolled while infection was active. The CDR3 loop spans 15 amino acids. Trimming at V came to 2 bases and at J to 3 bases, leaving 6 bases not matched to a gene. Germline loops: CDR1 MGHRA, CDR2 YSYEKL. The receptor was isolated from a woman in her 70s with COVID-19, enrolled during active disease. Sequencing was done on a sample of peripheral blood. The V and J genes are TRBV4-1 and TRBJ1-1; 7 nucleotides match TRBD1. CDR3 loop: CASSQQTGMDTEAFF. In DNA form, the CDR3 reads TGCGCCAGCAGCCAACAGACAGGGATGGACACTGAAGCTTTCTTT.